These 12 T cell receptor beta chains were all obtained from the same sample, sequenced in a study of early T cells in non-severe SARS-CoV-2 infection. TCRdb independently ran MiXCR on the 5' RACE reads; one entry per CDR3 protein. The sample contains about 56,000 distinct CDR3 sequences, about 15% of which appear only once. The source was whole blood, collected at baseline. Receptor source: an adult who was a healthcare worker with PCR-confirmed SARS-CoV-2 infection or an uninfected control (not recorded which).

The chain has TRBV20-1 and TRBJ2-3; TRBD2 aligns across 9 bases. CDR1 DFQATT and CDR2 SNEGSKA come from the germline V gene (reference sequence). The CDR3 extends over 14 amino acids. Trimming at V came to 2 bases and at J to 3 bases, leaving 3 bases not matched to a gene. The CDR3 coding sequence is TGCAGTGCTAGACTAGCGGGGTCGACAGATACGCAGTATTTT. Encoded protein: CSARLAGSTDTQYF.

The chain recombines TRBV12-3 or TRBV12-4 with TRBJ1-5; a weak D match, TRBD1 (5 bases). The CDR3 is made up of 12 amino acids. V dropped 5 bases and J dropped 9 bases, with 11 bases sitting between them. This CDR3 is CASSDSFGPQHF. The CDR3 bases are TGTGCCAGCAGTGACAGTTTCGGGCCCCAGCATTTT.

This clonotype was counted only a few times. V gene TRBV20-1 combines with J gene TRBJ2-1; TRBD2 matches 10 bases. Trimming removed 0 bases from V and 8 bases from J; junction bases left unmatched: 4. Germline V gene data show CDR1 as DFQATT and CDR2 as SNEGSKA (reference sequence). The CDR3 contains 14 residues. The CDR3 here is CSARDLAGVDEQFF. The CDR3 DNA is TGCAGTGCTAGAGATCTAGCGGGGGTCGATGAGCAGTTCTTC.

This clonotype was detected many times. In DNA form, the CDR3 reads TGTGCCAGCAGCCAAGGGGGGCTAAAAGAGACCCAGTACTTC. This translates into CASSQGGLKETQYF. The V call is TRBV4-2, the J call TRBJ2-5, with D maybe TRBD1 (6 bases). Germline V gene lookup returns CDR1 LGHNA and CDR2 YNFKEQ. The CDR3 is made up of 14 amino acids. Between the trimmed V and J ends, which lost 1 base and 3 bases, there was a span of 9 bases.

This clonotype turned up a few times. CDR3 protein: CASSLSVRDTQYF. The CDR3 nucleotides read TGTGCCAGCAGTTTATCGGTGAGGGATACGCAGTATTTT. This chain uses TRBV27 with TRBJ2-3; no firm D call. CDR1 and CDR2 from the germline V gene are MNHEY and SMNVEV (reference sequence). Deletions cut 0 bases from V and 6 bases from J, with 7 bases between. CDR3 size: 13 residues.

This chain's CDR3 is CAISENSGGFNEQFF. CDR3 in DNA: TGTGCCATCAGTGAGAACAGCGGGGGCTTCAATGAGCAGTTCTTC. The rearrangement links TRBV10-3 to TRBJ2-1, with 8 bases fitting TRBD2. V was pared by 2 bases and J by 6 bases, with 6 bases of the junction left unmatched. Germline CDR1 reads ENHRY; CDR2 reads SYGVKD. The CDR3 has 15 amino acids.

The gene calls are TRBV5-6 and TRBJ1-6; 8 bases are shared with TRBD1. V gave up 6 bases and J gave up 10 bases; unmatched junction bases: 9. CDR3 length: 14 residues. Germline-derived CDR1 and CDR2 are SGHDT and YYEEEE. CDR3 sequence reads: CASTSQGAKSPLHF. The CDR3 nucleotides are TGTGCCAGCACCTCCCAGGGGGCGAAATCACCCCTCCACTTT.

This chain uses TRBV5-1 with TRBJ1-6, with 8 bases that match TRBD1. Losses at the gene ends were 0 bases for V and 9 bases for J; bases not matched to a gene: 8. Germline V gene sequence: CDR1 SGHRS, CDR2 YFSETQ. There are 16 residues in the CDR3. The CDR3 sequence: CASSLGYGQGASPLHF. In DNA, the CDR3 is TGCGCCAGCAGCTTGGGGTACGGGCAGGGGGCTTCACCCCTCCACTTT.

This clonotype was observed a handful of times. This chain connects TRBV12-3 or TRBV12-4 to TRBJ2-7; 7 bases agree with TRBD1. V shed 5 bases, J shed 6 bases, and the junction held 10 bases outside the gene matches. The length of the CDR3 is 14 residues. This chain's CDR3 is CASSERDRWSEQYF. CDR3 bases: TGTGCCAGCAGTGAACGGGACAGATGGTCCGAGCAGTACTTC.

This clonotype has ten or more counts. The V gene is TRBV29-1, the J gene TRBJ2-6, with D unclear. Trimming removed 4 bases from V and 0 bases from J, with 16 bases in between. This CDR3 contains 17 residues. Per germline, CDR1 SQVTM and CDR2 ANQGSEA. CDR3 in amino acids: CSVVEILTHSGANVLTF. The CDR3 coding sequence is TGCAGCGTTGTGGAGATATTAACCCACTCTGGGGCCAACGTCCTGACTTTC.

With respect to this clonotype: This sequence may be a read error, since a much larger clone differs from it by one base. The CDR3 region is CTSSDSATSPLHF. The CDR3 DNA is TGTACCAGCAGTGACTCCGCGACATCACCCCTCCACTTT. The J gene is TRBJ1-6, the V gene TRBV6-4, with unresolved D. The CDR3 spans 13 residues. CDR1 and CDR2 from the germline V gene are MRHNA and SNTAGT.

The chain has TRBV11-3 and TRBJ1-1; D is undetermined. V was trimmed by 1 base and J by 1 base, leaving 7 bases between them. Germline V gene data show CDR1 as SGHNT and CDR2 as YENEEA. The CDR3 covers 14 residues. Here the CDR3 reads CASSLGAGNTEAFF. The CDR3 DNA follows: TGTGCCAGCAGCTTAGGGGCTGGGAACACTGAAGCTTTCTTT. The whole variable domain, remainder taken from reference TRBV11-3 and TRBJ1-1, is EAGVVQSPRYKIIEKKQPVAFWCNPISGHNTLYWYLQNLGQGPELLIRYENEEAVDDSQLPKDRFSAERLKGVDSTLKIQPAELGDSAVYLCASSLGAGNTEAFFGQGTRLTVV.